The 28 T cell receptor beta chains in this list originate from one sample, sequenced in a study of blood T cell repertoires in COVID-19. Using immunoSEQ multiplex PCR, the repertoire was profiled, and TCRdb retains in-frame clones only, with some absent. There are around 300,000 clones in the sample; about nine tenths occur only once, and 1.5% to 2% lies in the top ten. The sequenced sample was PBMCs or T cells enriched from blood (not recorded which). Source of these receptors: a woman aged 55-75 years who had recovered from COVID-19.

J is TRBJ1-3 and V is TRBV10-3; D is ambiguous. Trimming shortened V by 1 base and J by 0 bases, and 10 bases separated the two germline ends. Germline CDR1 ENHRY, CDR2 SYGVKD. There are 16 residues in the CDR3. CDR3 coding DNA: TGTGCCATCAGTGAGTTCCCACTCGTCTCTGGAAACACCATATATTTT. Translation: CAISEFPLVSGNTIYF.

The chain combines TRBV27 with TRBJ2-3; possibly TRBD1 for D (6 bases). Between the trimmed V and J ends, which lost 3 bases and 3 bases, there was a span of 10 bases. The germline gives CDR1 MNHEY, CDR2 SMNVEV (reference sequence). The CDR3 extends over 14 amino acids. DNA for the CDR3: TGTGCCAGCAGTTTTTCCAGGGGAACAGATACGCAGTATTTT. This gives the protein CASSFSRGTDTQYF.

The rearrangement uses TRBV6-5 and TRBJ2-4, with a possible D match to TRBD1 (5 bases). The V end was cut by 0 bases, the J end by 6 bases, with 12 bases between. CDR1 is MNHEY and CDR2 is SVGAGI in the germline V gene. The CDR3 is 15 amino acids. The CDR3 DNA reads as TGTGCCAGCAGTTACTCGAAGGGGCGGCGAAACATTCAGTACTTC. Translation gives CASSYSKGRRNIQYF.

The chain employs TRBV6-6 and TRBJ1-3; a weak D match, TRBD1 (5 bases). The ends were cut back, 2 bases at V and 3 bases at J, with 11 bases in the middle. CDR3 size: 15 residues. Per germline, CDR1 MNHNY and CDR2 SVGAGI (reference sequence). Written as DNA, the CDR3 is TGTGCCAGCAGTTACGGGGGAGGTCGTGGAAACACCATATATTTT. Encoded protein: CASSYGGGRGNTIYF.

The genes are TRBV3-1 (or the pseudogene TRBV3-2) and TRBJ2-2, with 9 bases that match TRBD2. The germline CDR1 and CDR2 sequences are LGHDT and YNNKEL (reference sequence). V was pared by 4 bases and J by 4 bases, with 4 bases of the junction left unmatched. There are 15 residues in the CDR3. The CDR3 DNA sequence: TGTGCCAGCAGCCCTTCTAGCGGGACCACCGGGGAGCTGTTTTTT. This translates into CASSPSSGTTGELFF.

The rearrangement links TRBV27 to TRBJ1-1, with D possibly matching TRBD1 (5 bases). V was clipped by 8 bases and J by 2 bases, with 12 bases between them. Germline V lookup: CDR1 MNHEY, CDR2 SMNVEV (reference sequence). The CDR3 sequence is 13 residues long. The CDR3 DNA follows: TGTGCCAGCCGCTGGGGGGGAAACACTGAAGCTTTCTTT. Translating it yields CASRWGGNTEAFF.

The rearrangement uses TRBV6-4 and TRBJ1-1; TRBD1 agrees at 7 bases. Germline loops: CDR1 MRHNA, CDR2 SNTAGT. This CDR3 is built from 13 residues. The V gene end was trimmed by 7 bases and the J gene end by 3 bases; junction bases not matched to a gene: 5. This chain's CDR3 is CASIRQGDTEAFF. CDR3 nucleotides: TGTGCCAGCATCAGACAGGGCGACACTGAAGCTTTCTTT.

The J gene is TRBJ2-6, the V gene TRBV6-5; the D is unclear. The CDR3 loop spans 15 amino acids. The germline CDR1 and CDR2 sequences are MNHEY and SVGAGI. Trimming shortened V by 4 bases and J by 0 bases, and 7 bases separated the two germline ends. CDR3 region: CASSSSISGANVLTF. The CDR3 DNA is TGTGCCAGCAGTTCCTCTATCTCTGGGGCCAACGTCCTGACTTTC.

The chain recombines TRBV11-1 with TRBJ2-5, with D tentatively TRBD1 (6 bases). The V and J ends lost 1 base and 4 bases respectively, with 13 bases between them. The CDR3 loop spans 15 amino acids. The V gene's germline CDR1 is SGHAT and CDR2 FQDESV (reference sequence). This CDR3 reads CASSLEGTLVETQYF. CDR3 bases: TGTGCCAGCAGCTTAGAAGGGACACTGGTAGAGACCCAGTACTTC.

The genes are TRBV10-1 and TRBJ2-3; D is uncertain. The germline V gene has CDR1 WNHNN and CDR2 SYGVQD (reference sequence). CDR3 length: 16 amino acids. V was pared by 0 bases and J by 1 base, with 11 bases between. The CDR3 DNA sequence: TGCGCCAGCAGTGAGTCGCGCCAGGCCCGCACAGATACGCAGTATTTT. It is translated as CASSESRQARTDTQYF.

This clone was picked up one time. Here the CDR3 reads CASSLGVNYGYTF. The DNA of the CDR3 is TGTGCCAGCAGCTTAGGAGTAAACTATGGCTACACCTTC. The rearrangement links TRBV7-9 to TRBJ1-2; D gene unclear. The CDR3 covers 13 residues. Trimming took 1 base from V and 2 from J, leaving 5 bases between them. Germline CDR1 is SEHNR and CDR2 is FQNEAQ (reference sequence).

The chain carries TRBV2 and TRBJ1-1, with 8 bases lining up with TRBD1. V lost 6 bases and J lost 1; bases outside the gene matches: 1. CDR1 is SNHLY and CDR2 is FYNNEI in the germline V gene. The CDR3 contains 13 residues. Written as DNA, the CDR3 is TGTGCCAGCAGGGACAGGGAGAACACTGAAGCTTTCTTT. This translates into CASRDRENTEAFF.

V and J are TRBV3-1 (or the pseudogene TRBV3-2) and TRBJ2-1, with TRBD2 matching 9 bases. From germline, CDR1 is LGHDT and CDR2 YNNKEL (reference sequence). J was trimmed by 9 bases and V by 0 bases; bases with no gene match: 6. The CDR3 covers 15 residues. CDR3 sequence: CASSQEASGGIEQFF. The CDR3 DNA sequence: TGTGCCAGCAGCCAAGAAGCGAGCGGGGGGATTGAGCAGTTCTTC.

This rearrangement joins TRBV24-1 to TRBJ2-1; 8 bases line up with TRBD2. The CDR3 sequence is 12 residues long. CDR1 is KGHDR, CDR2 SFDVKD, per germline. V shed 8 bases and J 4 bases; nucleotides not matched to a gene: 0. CDR3 coding DNA: TGTGCCACCACTAGCGGGTACAATGAGCAGTTCTTC. Its translation: CATTSGYNEQFF.

The count of this clone is one. This chain uses TRBV28 with TRBJ1-2; D not resolved. Trimming pared 2 bases from V and 4 bases from J, leaving 8 bases between. Germline CDR1 is MDHEN and CDR2 is SYDVKM. This CDR3 has 13 amino acids. CDR3 coding DNA: TGTGCCAGCAGTTTAGGACTGGTCTATGGCTACACCTTC. Translating it yields CASSLGLVYGYTF.

The V and J genes are TRBV5-6 and TRBJ1-2; the D gene is possibly TRBD1 (6 bases). CDR3 size: 13 residues. V was shortened by 5 bases and J by 6 bases, with 14 bases between the two germline ends. Germline V CDR1 and CDR2: SGHDT, YYEEEE. The CDR3 DNA reads TGTGCCAGCAGAGGGATGGGGGCTCATGGCTACACCTTC. Its protein product is CASRGMGAHGYTF.

The chain links TRBV2 to TRBJ1-5; D call uncertain. The germline V and J ends were trimmed by 8 bases and 3 bases, with 14 bases remaining between them. The CDR3 totals 14 residues. Germline CDR1 is SNHLY and CDR2 is FYNNEI. In DNA, the CDR3 is TGTGCCAGCTCGGTGGGCCAGGCCAATCAGCCCCAGCATTTT. It yields the protein CASSVGQANQPQHF.

This clone came up once. This chain joins TRBV5-1 and TRBJ2-5; TRBD2 agrees at 11 bases. The trim removed 5 bases at V and 2 bases at J, leaving 2 bases unmatched. The CDR3 covers 14 residues. Germline assignment: CDR1 SGHRS and CDR2 YFSETQ. DNA of the CDR3: TGCGCCAGCAGACGGACTAGCGGGCAAGAGACCCAGTACTTC. Protein product: CASRRTSGQETQYF.

This chain uses TRBV27 with TRBJ2-1; D is perhaps TRBD2 (5 bases). The ends were cut back, 6 bases at V and 12 bases at J, with 12 bases in the middle. This CDR3 is built from 11 residues. Looked up from germline, CDR1 is MNHEY and CDR2 is SMNVEV (reference sequence). CDR3: CASSSGVGQFF. The CDR3, as DNA: TGTGCCAGCAGCTCCGGGGTCGGGCAGTTCTTC.

The chain joins TRBV6-5 to TRBJ1-1, with 7 bases fitting TRBD1. The length of the CDR3 is 14 residues. Per germline, CDR1 MNHEY and CDR2 SVGAGI. V trimming: 10 bases; J trimming: 1 base; junction bases outside the gene matches: 9. Here the CDR3 DNA reads TGTGCCATCGGGGATCCAGGGGGGAACACTGAAGCTTTCTTT. This encodes CAIGDPGGNTEAFF.

The gene calls are TRBV10-3 and TRBJ1-6; D is unresolved. Per germline, CDR1 ENHRY and CDR2 SYGVKD. V dropped 4 bases and J dropped 8 bases, with 12 bases sitting between them. The CDR3 has 14 amino acids. The CDR3 DNA reads TGTGCCATCAGTGGTCTGGGCGGGGATTCACCCCTCCACTTT. It translates to CAISGLGGDSPLHF.

The chain combines TRBV10-1 with TRBJ1-1, with a tentative D call TRBD1 (6 bases). Germline CDR1 reads WNHNN; CDR2 reads SYGVQD (reference sequence). Trimming cost V 0 bases and J 5 bases, with 19 bases left between them. The CDR3 covers 17 residues. CDR3: CASSESGMWGQGTEAFF. In DNA form, the CDR3 reads TGCGCCAGCAGTGAGTCCGGGATGTGGGGGCAAGGGACTGAAGCTTTCTTT.

The rearrangement links TRBV6-5 to TRBJ1-1, with 9 bases identical to TRBD1. The CDR3 spans 13 residues. V lost 9 bases, J lost 4 bases, and 6 bases stayed unmatched. Germline loops: CDR1 MNHEY, CDR2 SVGAGI. The CDR3 bases are TGTGCCAGTGGGACAGGGAGGGGCACTGAAGCTTTCTTT. The encoded protein is CASGTGRGTEAFF.

The V gene is TRBV11-2, the J gene TRBJ2-6; D gene ambiguous. Germline V gene lookup returns CDR1 SGHAT and CDR2 FQNNGV. This CDR3 has 16 residues. Trimming took 2 bases from V and 0 from J, leaving 8 bases between them. CDR3 coding DNA: TGTGCCAGCAGCTTATCCAGATCCTCTGGGGCCAACGTCCTGACTTTC. This encodes CASSLSRSSGANVLTF.

This clone was picked up one time. The gene calls are TRBV28 and TRBJ1-3; a possible D gene is TRBD1 (5 bases). The CDR3 consists of 16 residues. Germline CDR1 is MDHEN and CDR2 is SYDVKM. Trimming cost V 0 bases and J 3 bases, with 12 bases left between them. The CDR3 spells CASSLWGGDYGNTIYF. CDR3 nucleotide sequence: TGTGCCAGCAGTTTATGGGGGGGGGACTATGGAAACACCATATATTTT.

V gene TRBV11-3 combines with J gene TRBJ2-4; D is possibly TRBD2 (6 bases). Germline-derived CDR1 and CDR2 are SGHNT and YENEEA. V was clipped by 5 bases and J by 0 bases, with 11 bases between them. This CDR3 is 15 amino acids long. CDR3 in amino acids: CASSVGGEAKNIQYF. CDR3 coding DNA: TGTGCCAGCAGCGTGGGGGGAGAAGCCAAAAACATTCAGTACTTC.

The J gene is TRBJ1-6, the V gene TRBV7-9; TRBD1 aligns across 8 bases. After removal of 3 bases from V and 10 bases from J, the junction contained 5 bases not matched to a gene. The CDR3 runs to 14 residues. Germline V CDR1 and CDR2: SEHNR, FQNEAQ (reference sequence). The CDR3 here is CASSLTGEGSPLHF. For the CDR3, the DNA is TGTGCCAGCAGCTTGACAGGGGAGGGATCACCCCTCCACTTT. Together with reference TRBV7-9 and TRBJ1-6, the CDR3 gives the full variable domain: DTGVSQNPRHKITKRGQNVTFRCDPISEHNRLYWYRQTLGQGPEFLTYFQNEAQLEKSRLLSDRFSAERPKGSFSTLEIQRTEQGDSAMYLCASSLTGEGSPLHFGNGTRLTVT.

The chain employs TRBV3-1 (or the pseudogene TRBV3-2) and TRBJ1-2; D may be TRBD1 (6 bases). The CDR3 is 14 amino acids. Germline-derived CDR1 and CDR2 are LGHDT and YNNKEL (reference sequence). Trimming stripped 4 bases from V and 6 bases from J, with 15 bases between. The chain's CDR3 is CASSLRDKRNGYTF. As DNA, the CDR3 is TGTGCCAGCAGCCTCCGGGACAAACGAAATGGCTACACCTTC.